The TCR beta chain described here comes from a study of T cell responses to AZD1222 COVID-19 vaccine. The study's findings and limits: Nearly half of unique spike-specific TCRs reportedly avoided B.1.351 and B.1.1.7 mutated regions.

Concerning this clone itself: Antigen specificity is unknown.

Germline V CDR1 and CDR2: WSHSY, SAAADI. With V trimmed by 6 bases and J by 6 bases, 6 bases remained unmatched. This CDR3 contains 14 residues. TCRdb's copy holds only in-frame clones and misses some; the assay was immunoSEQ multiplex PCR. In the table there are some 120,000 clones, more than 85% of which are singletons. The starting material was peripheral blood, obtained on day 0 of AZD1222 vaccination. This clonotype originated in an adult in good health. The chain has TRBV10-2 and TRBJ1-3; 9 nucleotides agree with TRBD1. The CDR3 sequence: CASRPGTGLNTIYF. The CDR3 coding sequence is TGCGCCAGCAGACCCGGGACAGGGCTAAACACCATATATTTT.